Listed here are 18 T cell receptor beta chains from one sample, sequenced in a study of OX40 agonist ivuxolimab in advanced cancers. Method: immunoSEQ multiplex PCR; TCRdb's copy keeps in-frame clones and lacks some. Of some 39,000 clones in the sample, 85% to 90% were seen once. Material: CD4+ or CD8+ T cells sorted from blood, obtained in a trial of the OX40 agonist ivuxolimab. The receptors shown here come from an adult with an advanced solid tumor such as melanoma, head and neck, liver or kidney cancer.

The rearrangement joins TRBV18 to TRBJ2-5; weak D call: TRBD1 (6 bases). The CDR3 has 16 amino acids. Germline assignment: CDR1 KGHSH and CDR2 LQKENI. Between the trimmed V and J ends, which lost 2 bases and 5 bases, there was a span of 18 bases. CDR3 loop: CASSPSGSGARETQYF. CDR3 bases: TGTGCCAGCTCACCATCCGGGTCAGGGGCGAGGGAGACCCAGTACTTC.

This chain links TRBV6-5 with TRBJ2-7, with TRBD1 as a possible D gene (6 bases). Germline V gene data show CDR1 as MNHEY and CDR2 as SVGAGI. The CDR3 runs to 15 residues. Trimming stripped 6 bases from V and 0 bases from J, with 15 bases between. For the CDR3, the DNA is TGTGCCAGCAGAAGGGACACTGGAAACTCCTACGAGCAGTACTTC. Protein: CASRRDTGNSYEQYF.

The chain couples TRBV6-1 to TRBJ2-5; TRBD2 matches at 7 bases. The germline gives CDR1 MNHNS, CDR2 SASEGT. This CDR3 comprises 14 residues. V shed 2 bases and J 5 bases; nucleotides not matched to a gene: 5. CDR3 nucleotide sequence: TGTGCCAGCAGTGAACTCGGGGGGAGGGAGACCCAGTACTTC. Protein sequence: CASSELGGRETQYF.

The CDR3 coding sequence is TGTGCCAGTAGTTCCCAGGGGGCCCCCAAAAACATTCAGTACTTC. It translates to CASSSQGAPKNIQYF. The chain carries TRBV19 and TRBJ2-4; 8 positions agree with TRBD1. V lost 5 bases and J lost 2; bases outside the gene matches: 5. There are 15 residues in the CDR3. Germline CDR1 LNHDA, CDR2 SQIVND (reference sequence).

A single count supports this clone. The V and J genes are TRBV21-1 and TRBJ1-4. TRBV21-1 is a pseudogene locus. The CDR3 consists of 13 residues. The DNA of the CDR3 is TGTGCCAGGTCGGGACTGATTAATGAAAAACTGTTTTTT. Residues: CARSGLINEKLFF.

This chain links TRBV19 with TRBJ2-3; either TRBD1 or TRBD2 may fit D (7 bases each). CDR1 and CDR2 from the germline V gene are LNHDA and SQIVND (reference sequence). V was shortened by 5 bases and J by 0 bases, with 18 bases between the two germline ends. The CDR3 length is 17 residues. The CDR3 loop reads CASSSAQGGSSTDTQYF. CDR3 bases: TGTGCCAGTAGTTCCGCCCAGGGGGGGTCCAGCACAGATACGCAGTATTTT.

This chain links TRBV28 with TRBJ2-1; 9 bases are shared with TRBD2. The CDR3 is made up of 15 amino acids. CDR1 is MDHEN, CDR2 SYDVKM, per germline. V shed 3 bases, J shed 8 bases, and the junction held 8 bases outside the gene matches. CDR3 in DNA: TGTGCCAGCAGTTTTTGGCGGGAGGGCCGGGATGAGCAGTTCTTC. This encodes CASSFWREGRDEQFF.

For the CDR3, the DNA is TGTGCCAGCAGCTTAGCGGGACTAGCGGGAGGGGTAAATGAGCAGTTCTTC. Translation: CASSLAGLAGGVNEQFF. V is TRBV7-3 and J is TRBJ2-1, with 16 bases aligning to TRBD2. CDR1 and CDR2 from the germline V gene are SGHTA and FQGTGA. Unmatched junction bases numbered 5, after V lost 2 bases and J lost 7 bases. The CDR3 sequence is 17 residues long.

The chain links TRBV9 to TRBJ2-1; the D gene is possibly TRBD1 (5 bases). The length of the CDR3 is 12 residues. Germline V gene sequence: CDR1 SGDLS, CDR2 YYNGEE. Trimming removed 3 bases at V and 15 bases at J, with 16 bases between. CDR3 amino acids: CASSASSGWRFF. CDR3 in DNA: TGTGCCAGCAGCGCCTCGTCAGGGTGGCGGTTCTTC. Based on the CDR3 plus reference TRBV9 and TRBJ2-1, the full variable domain is DSGVTQTPKHLITATGQRVTLRCSPRSGDLSVYWYQQSLDQGLQFLIQYYNGEERAKGNILERFSAQQFPDLHSELNLSSLELGDSALYFCASSASSGWRFFGPGTRLTVL.

The rearrangement links TRBV13 to TRBJ1-2; 8 nucleotides agree with TRBD1. With V trimmed by 2 bases and J by 8 bases, 1 base remained unmatched. The CDR3 covers 12 residues. CDR1 is PRHDT and CDR2 is FYEKMQ in the germline V gene (reference sequence). For the CDR3, the DNA is TGTGCCAGCAGCTTACAGGGGGCGGGCTACACCTTC. Translating gives CASSLQGAGYTF. The full variable domain, rest sourced from reference TRBV13 and TRBJ1-2, is AAGVIQSPRHLIKEKRETATLKCYPIPRHDTVYWYQQGPGQDPQFLISFYEKMQSDKGSIPDRFSAQQFSDYHSELNMSSLELGDSALYFCASSLQGAGYTFGSGTRLTVV.

The chain is built from TRBV19 and TRBJ1-3, with no clear D. V lost 3 bases and J 2 bases, leaving 14 bases between the germline ends. Looked up from germline, CDR1 is LNHDA and CDR2 is SQIVND (reference sequence). There are 16 residues in the CDR3. CDR3 in amino acids: CASSIMAARPGNTIYF. In DNA form, the CDR3 reads TGTGCCAGTAGTATTATGGCAGCGAGACCTGGAAACACCATATATTTT.

This clone was detected only once. The sample contains more than one DNA sequence encoding this CDR3. This chain links TRBV5-1 with TRBJ2-1; D remains unclear. Trimming removed 4 bases from V and 5 bases from J, with 4 bases in between. CDR3 size: 11 residues. Germline V CDR1 and CDR2: SGHRS, YFSETQ. For the CDR3, the DNA is TGCGCCAGCAGCCCCCACAATGAGCAGTTCTTC. Encoded protein: CASSPHNEQFF.

J is TRBJ1-4 and V is TRBV9, with D tentatively TRBD1 (5 bases). Germline CDR1 and CDR2: SGDLS and YYNGEE. Trimming cost V 2 bases and J 4 bases, with 12 bases left between them. This CDR3 contains 15 residues. The CDR3 region is CASSVQTGGNEKLFF. DNA of the CDR3: TGTGCCAGCAGCGTTCAGACTGGGGGTAATGAAAAACTGTTTTTT.

V is TRBV2 and J is TRBJ1-6, with TRBD1 identical over 7 bases. Trimming cost V 6 bases and J 4 bases; bases outside gene matches: 9. The CDR3 runs to 16 residues. Germline V gene sequence: CDR1 SNHLY, CDR2 FYNNEI. This CDR3 reads CASSAEGGAYNSPLHF. CDR3 nucleotide sequence: TGTGCCAGCAGCGCCGAAGGGGGCGCTTATAATTCACCCCTCCACTTT.

The chain is built from TRBV14 and TRBJ2-2; tentatively, D is TRBD2 (6 bases). The CDR3 sequence is 16 residues long. Trimming stripped 4 bases from V and 1 base from J, with 13 bases between. In germline, CDR1 is SGHDN, CDR2 FVKESK. This chain's CDR3 is CASSRAGGVNTGELFF. CDR3 nucleotides: TGTGCCAGCAGCCGCGCCGGCGGGGTGAACACCGGGGAGCTGTTTTTT.

This rearrangement joins TRBV4-1 to TRBJ2-1, with D perhaps given as TRBD1 or TRBD2 (6 bases each). The CDR3 is made up of 16 amino acids. Between the trimmed V and J ends, which lost 6 bases and 0 bases, there was a span of 15 bases. From germline, CDR1 is MGHRA and CDR2 YSYEKL. The DNA for the CDR3 is TGCGCCAGCAGTACGAGTCGGGGGCCCTCCTACAATGAGCAGTTCTTC. Residues: CASSTSRGPSYNEQFF.

The chain carries TRBV18 and TRBJ1-1; D remains unclear. Trimming cost V 5 bases and J 5 bases, with 15 bases left between them. Germline values: CDR1 KGHSH, CDR2 LQKENI. CDR3 length: 14 amino acids. The CDR3 spells CASSIQSLQTEAFF. DNA for the CDR3: TGTGCCAGCTCAATTCAGAGTCTCCAGACTGAAGCTTTCTTT. The full variable domain, its missing parts supplied by reference TRBV18 and TRBJ1-1, is NAGVMQNPRHLVRRRGQEARLRCSPMKGHSHVYWYRQLPEEGLKFMVYLQKENIIDESGMPKERFSAEFPKEGPSILRIQQVVRGDSAAYFCASSIQSLQTEAFFGQGTRLTVV.

The chain recombines TRBV5-1 with TRBJ2-1; 10 positions match TRBD2. The germline gives CDR1 SGHRS, CDR2 YFSETQ. The CDR3 consists of 14 residues. V lost 2 bases and J lost 9; bases outside the gene matches: 5. The CDR3 loop is CASSLAGGRSEQFF. The CDR3 coding sequence is TGCGCCAGCAGCTTAGCGGGAGGGCGGAGTGAGCAGTTCTTC.